This T cell receptor (beta chain) is drawn from a study of response to subunit inactivated influenza vaccine. The study, taken as a whole, reports: Authors proposed each seasonal influenza vaccination draws in few new T cells.

To note about this clonotype: Its specificity is unknown.

TCRdb reprocessed the RT-PCR reads via MiXCR and lists one record per CDR3 protein. The table lists hundreds of thousands of distinct CDR3 sequences, about 11% of them singletons. This same sample was also taken into another study, of T cells expressing NK-cell markers. That source adds: Synthesis of TCR beta cDNA relied on 5'RACE template switching carrying UMIs. Cells sorted as CD3+CD56+NKG2C+, CD3+CD56+NKG2C- and CD3+CD56-NKG2C+ T cells supplied the TCR beta repertoires. Among the eight sequenced donors, seven tested HCMV-seropositive and one tested seronegative. As a fraction of CD8+ T cells, dominant NKG2C+ clonotypes reached roughly 1.0-7.5% in six or seven donors.

The sequence derives from a man aged 50 or older who received an inactivated influenza vaccine. The specimen was PBMCs from blood, collected on the day of vaccination.

CDR3 in DNA: TGCAGTGCTAGGGGGGGTCATGGCTACACCTTC. Translating gives CSARGGHGYTF. The rearrangement links TRBV20-1 to TRBJ1-2, with D possibly matching TRBD1 (5 bases). Germline V gene lookup returns CDR1 DFQATT and CDR2 SNEGSKA (reference sequence). V was trimmed by 3 bases and J by 6 bases, leaving 8 bases between them. The CDR3 length is 11 residues.